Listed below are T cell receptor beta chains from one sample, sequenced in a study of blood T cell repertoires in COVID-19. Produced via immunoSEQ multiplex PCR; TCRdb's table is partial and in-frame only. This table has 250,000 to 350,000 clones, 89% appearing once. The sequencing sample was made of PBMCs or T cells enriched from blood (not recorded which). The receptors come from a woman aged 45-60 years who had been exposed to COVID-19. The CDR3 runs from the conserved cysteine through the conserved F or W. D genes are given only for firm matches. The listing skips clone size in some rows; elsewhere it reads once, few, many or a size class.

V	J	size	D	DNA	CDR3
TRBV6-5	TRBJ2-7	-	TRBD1	TGTGCCAGCAGCCCCGGGACAGGGAGATACGAGCAGTACTTC	CASSPGTGRYEQYF
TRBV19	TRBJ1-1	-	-	TGTGCCAGTAGCCCATCAAGGGGAGGGTCCACTGAAGCTTTCTTT	CASSPSRGGSTEAFF
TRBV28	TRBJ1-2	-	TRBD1	TGTGCCAGCAGTTCGGGACAGTCGAACTATGGCTACACCTTC	CASSSGQSNYGYTF
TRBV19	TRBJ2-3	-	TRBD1	TGTGCCAGTAGTGCACAGGGGGCGCGGGATACGCAGTATTTT	CASSAQGARDTQYF
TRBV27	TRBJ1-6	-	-	TGTGCCAGCAGGGACCCCGGGGATATTTCACCCCTCCACTTT	CASRDPGDISPLHF
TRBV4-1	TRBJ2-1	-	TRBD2	TGCGCCAGCAGCCCAGGACTAGCGGGGGTTGAGCAGTTCTTC	CASSPGLAGVEQFF
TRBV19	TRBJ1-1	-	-	TGTGCCAGTAGTATGGCAGGGGCAATATCTGAAGCTTTCTTT	CASSMAGAISEAFF
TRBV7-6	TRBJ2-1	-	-	TGTGCCAGCAGCTTGCTTGACAGTAGCTCCTACAATGAGCAGTTCTTC	CASSLLDSSSYNEQFF
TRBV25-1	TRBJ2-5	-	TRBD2	TGTGCCAGCAGTGACGGCGGCGGGGGGTTAGAGACCCAGTACTTC	CASSDGGGGLETQYF
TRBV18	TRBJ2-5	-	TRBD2	TGTGCCAGCTCACCAGCCCCGCGGGGGGCCAGAGGGACCCAGTACTTC	CASSPAPRGARGTQYF
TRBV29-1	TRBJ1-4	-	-	TGCAGCCCCCGGGTCAAGAGGGAAAAACTGTTTTTT	CSPRVKREKLFF
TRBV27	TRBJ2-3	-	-	TGTGCCAGCAGTTTAAATTCCCTCACAGATACGCAGTATTTT	CASSLNSLTDTQYF
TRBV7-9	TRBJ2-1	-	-	TGTGCCAGCAGCTCCGACAGCCACCAGGTCGTCTTC	CASSSDSHQVVF
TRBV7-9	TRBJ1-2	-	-	TGTGCCAGCCGCCCACTCCAGGGGCGAACTAGTGGCTATGGCTACACCTTC	CASRPLQGRTSGYGYTF
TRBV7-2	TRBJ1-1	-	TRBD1	TGTGCCAGCAGCTTTCCACAGGGGTATCAGAATGAAGCTTTCTTT	CASSFPQGYQNEAFF
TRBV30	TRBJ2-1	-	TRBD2	TGTGCCTGTTCGGGACTAGCGGGTTACAATGAGCAGTTCTTC	CACSGLAGYNEQFF
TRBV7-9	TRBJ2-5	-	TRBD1	TGTGCCAGCAGCTTAAGCCGGGACAGAGGAGAGACCCAGTACTTC	CASSLSRDRGETQYF
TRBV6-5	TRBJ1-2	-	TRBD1	TGTGCCGCCCAGGGACAGGCCGCGTATGGCTACACCTTC	CAAQGQAAYGYTF
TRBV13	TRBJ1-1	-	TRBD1	TGTGCCAGCAGCCCCGGGACAGCGAACACTGAAGCTTTCTTT	CASSPGTANTEAFF
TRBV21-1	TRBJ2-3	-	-	TGTGCCAGCAGCCGAGCTGACACAGGCACAGATACGCAGTATTTT	CASSRADTGTDTQYF
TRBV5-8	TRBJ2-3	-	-	TGTGCCAGCAGCTTCGAAGCTCAGGGGGAGGTTGCAGATACGCAGTATTTT	CASSFEAQGEVADTQYF
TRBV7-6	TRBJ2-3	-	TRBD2	TGTGCCAGCAGCTTAGGAGGTGTAGCGGGGGGGCTGACAGATACGCAGTATTTT	CASSLGGVAGGLTDTQYF
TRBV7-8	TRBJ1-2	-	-	TGTGCCAGCAGCTTTGACAGGTCCTACTATGGCTACACCTTC	CASSFDRSYYGYTF
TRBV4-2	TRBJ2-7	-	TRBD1	TGTGCCAGCAGCCAAGCCTATCGGGACAGCTCCAGGCAGAGCTTC	CASSQAYRDSSRQSF
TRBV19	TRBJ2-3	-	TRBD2	TGTGCCACCCAAGACCGCCGACTAGCGGGGGGAACAGATACGCAGTATTTT	CATQDRRLAGGTDTQYF
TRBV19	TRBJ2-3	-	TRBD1	TGTGCCAGTAGTTCCGGGGACAGGGTACTGGGAGATACGCAGTATTTT	CASSSGDRVLGDTQYF
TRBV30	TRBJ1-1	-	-	TGTGCCTGGATTACTCCCGGGAGGGGGTTTGACACTGAAGCTTTCTTT	CAWITPGRGFDTEAFF
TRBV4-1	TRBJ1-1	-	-	TGCGCCAGCAGCCAAGATACGGGTTACACTGAAGCTTTCTTT	CASSQDTGYTEAFF
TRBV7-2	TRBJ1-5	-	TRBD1	TGTGCCAGCAGCCCGGGGTGGACAGGGGGCGGTGCCAATCAGCCCCAGCATTTT	CASSPGWTGGGANQPQHF
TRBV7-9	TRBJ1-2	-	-	TGTGCCAGCAGCTTAAATGCCAGGATCAACTATGGCTACACCTTC	CASSLNARINYGYTF
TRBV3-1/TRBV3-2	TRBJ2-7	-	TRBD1	TGTGCCAGCAGCCAAGATTCGCACAGGGGATCCGAGCAGTACTTC	CASSQDSHRGSEQYF
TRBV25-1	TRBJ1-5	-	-	TGTGCCAGCAGTGAAGGCAGCAATCAGCCCCAGCATTTT	CASSEGSNQPQHF
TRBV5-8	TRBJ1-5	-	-	TGTGCCAGCAGCTTGGACAGTAATCAGCCCCAGCATTTT	CASSLDSNQPQHF
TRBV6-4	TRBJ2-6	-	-	TGTGCCAGCAGCCCTTCGGTGGGGGCCAACGTCCTGACTTTC	CASSPSVGANVLTF
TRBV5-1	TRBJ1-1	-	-	TGCGCCAGCAGCGTAACAGGACGTAACACTGAAGCTTTCTTT	CASSVTGRNTEAFF
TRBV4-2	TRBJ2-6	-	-	TGTGCCAGCAGCCAACAAACAGGGTCTGGGGCCAACGTCCTGACTTTC	CASSQQTGSGANVLTF
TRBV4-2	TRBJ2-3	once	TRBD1	TGTGCCAGCAGCAACCCGGACAGGGGGATAACAGATACGCAGTATTTT	CASSNPDRGITDTQYF
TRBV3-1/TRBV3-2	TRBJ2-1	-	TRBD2	TGTGCCAGCAGCCAAGGGGAGCGGGGGAGGCAGTTCTTC	CASSQGERGRQFF
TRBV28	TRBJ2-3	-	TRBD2	TGTGCCAGCCTGAGCGGGGGGGGAACCACAGATACGCAGTATTTT	CASLSGGGTTDTQYF
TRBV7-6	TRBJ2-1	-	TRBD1	TGTGCCAGCAGCTTAGAGGGGACAAGGACAGGGGAGCAGTTCTTC	CASSLEGTRTGEQFF
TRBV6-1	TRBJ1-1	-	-	TGTGCCAGCAGTGAATGGACATTGAACACTGAAGCTTTCTTT	CASSEWTLNTEAFF
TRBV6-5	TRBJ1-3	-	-	TGTGCCAGCATGCGATTGGCTGGAAACACCATATATTTT	CASMRLAGNTIYF
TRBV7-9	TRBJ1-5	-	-	TGTGCCAGCAGCCAAGGGGTGGCCAGCAATCAGCCCCAGCATTTT	CASSQGVASNQPQHF
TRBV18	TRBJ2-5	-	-	TGTGCCAGCTCGCTTTGGGGCAACCAAGAGGAGACCCAGTACTTC	CASSLWGNQEETQYF
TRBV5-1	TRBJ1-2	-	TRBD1	TGCGCCAGCAGTAATCTCGGCGGGACAGGGGGATATGGCTACACCTTC	CASSNLGGTGGYGYTF
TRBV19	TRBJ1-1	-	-	TGTGCCAGTAGTATAGATCGTACTACGAAGGCTGAAGCTTTCTTT	CASSIDRTTKAEAFF
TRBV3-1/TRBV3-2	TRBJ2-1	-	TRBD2	TGTGCCAGCAGCCCCAGGACTAGCGGGGGTAAGGGTGAGCAGTTCTTC	CASSPRTSGGKGEQFF
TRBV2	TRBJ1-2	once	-	TGTGCCAGCAGTGAATTCGAGGTCCTCTATGGCTACACCTTC	CASSEFEVLYGYTF
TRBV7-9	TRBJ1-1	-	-	TGTGCCAGCAGCTTCCTTGCGTCTTCGGGGGAAGTGGGTGAAGCTTTCTTT	CASSFLASSGEVGEAFF
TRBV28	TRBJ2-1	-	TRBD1	TGTGCCAGCAGTCTTTCGAGTCCCGGGACAGGGAGTGAGCAGTTCTTC	CASSLSSPGTGSEQFF
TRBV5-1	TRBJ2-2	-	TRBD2	TGCGCCAGCAGCCTTCTAGCGGGGGAGGTCACCGGGGAGCTGTTTTTT	CASSLLAGEVTGELFF
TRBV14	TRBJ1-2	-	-	TGTGCCAGCAGCCAAGGGGGCGCTGGCTACACCTTC	CASSQGGAGYTF